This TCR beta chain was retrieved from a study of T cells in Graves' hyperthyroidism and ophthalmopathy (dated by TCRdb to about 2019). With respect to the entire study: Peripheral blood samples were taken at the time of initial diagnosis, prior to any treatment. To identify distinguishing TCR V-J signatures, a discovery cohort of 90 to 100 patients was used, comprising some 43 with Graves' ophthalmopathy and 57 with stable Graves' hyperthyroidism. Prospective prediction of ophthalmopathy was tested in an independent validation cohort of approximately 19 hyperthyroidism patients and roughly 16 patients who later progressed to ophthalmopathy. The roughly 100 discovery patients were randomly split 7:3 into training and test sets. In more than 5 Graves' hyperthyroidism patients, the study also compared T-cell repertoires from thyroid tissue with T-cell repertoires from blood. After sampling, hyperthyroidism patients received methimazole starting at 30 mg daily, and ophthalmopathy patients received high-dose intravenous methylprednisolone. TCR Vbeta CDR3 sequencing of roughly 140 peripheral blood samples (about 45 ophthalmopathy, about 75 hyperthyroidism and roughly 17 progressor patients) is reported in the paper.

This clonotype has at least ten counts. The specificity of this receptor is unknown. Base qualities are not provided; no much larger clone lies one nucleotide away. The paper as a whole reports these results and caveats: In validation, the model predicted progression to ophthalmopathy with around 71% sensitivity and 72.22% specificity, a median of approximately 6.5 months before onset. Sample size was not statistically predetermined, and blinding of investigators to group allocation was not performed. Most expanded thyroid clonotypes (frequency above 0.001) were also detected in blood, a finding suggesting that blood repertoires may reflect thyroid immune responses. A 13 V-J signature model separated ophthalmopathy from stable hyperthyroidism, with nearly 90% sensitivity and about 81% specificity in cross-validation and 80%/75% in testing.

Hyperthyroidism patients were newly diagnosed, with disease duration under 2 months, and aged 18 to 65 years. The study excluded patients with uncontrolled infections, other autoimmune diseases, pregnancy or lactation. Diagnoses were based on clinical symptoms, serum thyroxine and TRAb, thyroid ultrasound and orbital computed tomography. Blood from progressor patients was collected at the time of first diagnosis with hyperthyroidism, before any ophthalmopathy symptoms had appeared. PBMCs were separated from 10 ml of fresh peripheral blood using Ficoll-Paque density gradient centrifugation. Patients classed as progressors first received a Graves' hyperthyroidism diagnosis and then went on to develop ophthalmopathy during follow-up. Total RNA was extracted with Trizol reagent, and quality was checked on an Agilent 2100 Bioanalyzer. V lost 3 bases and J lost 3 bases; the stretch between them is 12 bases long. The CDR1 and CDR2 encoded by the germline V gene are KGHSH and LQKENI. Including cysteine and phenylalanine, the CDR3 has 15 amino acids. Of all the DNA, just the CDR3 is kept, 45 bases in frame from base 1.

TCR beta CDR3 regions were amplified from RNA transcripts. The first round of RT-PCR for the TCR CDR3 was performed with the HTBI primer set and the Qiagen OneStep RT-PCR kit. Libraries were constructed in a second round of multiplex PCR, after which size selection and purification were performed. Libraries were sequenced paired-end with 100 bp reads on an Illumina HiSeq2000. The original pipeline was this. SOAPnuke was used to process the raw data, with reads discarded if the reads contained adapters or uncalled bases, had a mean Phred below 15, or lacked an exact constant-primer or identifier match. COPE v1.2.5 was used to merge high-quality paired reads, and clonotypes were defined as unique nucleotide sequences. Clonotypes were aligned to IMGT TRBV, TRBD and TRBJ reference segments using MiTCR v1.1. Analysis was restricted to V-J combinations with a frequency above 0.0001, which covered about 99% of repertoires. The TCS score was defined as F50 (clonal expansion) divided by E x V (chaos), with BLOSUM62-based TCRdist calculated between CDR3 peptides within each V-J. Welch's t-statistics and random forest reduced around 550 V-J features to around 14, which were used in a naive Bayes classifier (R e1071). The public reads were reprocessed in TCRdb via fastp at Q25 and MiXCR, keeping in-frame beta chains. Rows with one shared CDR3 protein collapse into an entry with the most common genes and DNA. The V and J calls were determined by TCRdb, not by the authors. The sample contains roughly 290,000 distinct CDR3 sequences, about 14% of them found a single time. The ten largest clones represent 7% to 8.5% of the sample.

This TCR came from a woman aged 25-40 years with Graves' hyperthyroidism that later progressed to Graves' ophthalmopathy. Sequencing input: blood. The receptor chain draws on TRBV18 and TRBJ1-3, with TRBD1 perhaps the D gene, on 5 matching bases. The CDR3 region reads CASSPRESIGNTIYF. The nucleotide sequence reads TGTGCCAGCTCACCCAGGGAGTCGATTGGAAACACCATATATTTT.